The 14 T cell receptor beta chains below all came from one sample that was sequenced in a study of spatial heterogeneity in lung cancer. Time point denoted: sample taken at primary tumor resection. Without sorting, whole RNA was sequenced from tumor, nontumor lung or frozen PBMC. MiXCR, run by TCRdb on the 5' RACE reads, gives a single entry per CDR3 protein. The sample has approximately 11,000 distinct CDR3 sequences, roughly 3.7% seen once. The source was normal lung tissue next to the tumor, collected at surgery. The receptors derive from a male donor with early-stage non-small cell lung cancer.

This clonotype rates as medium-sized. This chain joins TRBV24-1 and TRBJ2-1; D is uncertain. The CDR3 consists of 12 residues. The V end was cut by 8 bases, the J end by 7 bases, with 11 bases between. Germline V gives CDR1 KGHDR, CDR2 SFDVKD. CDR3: CATTTAWNEQFF. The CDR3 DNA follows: TGTGCCACCACCACGGCCTGGAATGAGCAGTTCTTC.

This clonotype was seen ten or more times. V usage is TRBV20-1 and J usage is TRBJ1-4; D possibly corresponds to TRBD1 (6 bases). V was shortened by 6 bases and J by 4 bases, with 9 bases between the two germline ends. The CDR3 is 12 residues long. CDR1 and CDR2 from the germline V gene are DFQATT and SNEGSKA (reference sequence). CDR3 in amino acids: CSALQGNEKLFF. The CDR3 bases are TGCAGTGCCCTACAGGGTAATGAAAAACTGTTTTTT.

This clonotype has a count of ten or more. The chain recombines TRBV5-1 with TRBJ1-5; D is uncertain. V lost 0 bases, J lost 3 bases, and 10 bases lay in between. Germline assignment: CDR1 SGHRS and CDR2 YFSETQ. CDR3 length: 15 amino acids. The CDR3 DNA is TGCGCCAGCAGCTTGGATAGCCAGGCCAATCAGCCCCAGCATTTT. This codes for CASSLDSQANQPQHF. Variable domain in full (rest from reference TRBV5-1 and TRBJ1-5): KAGVTQTPRYLIKTRGQQVTLSCSPISGHRSVSWYQQTPGQGLQFLFEYFSETQRNKGNFPGRFSGRQFSNSRSEMNVSTLELGDSALYLCASSLDSQANQPQHFGDGTRLSIL.

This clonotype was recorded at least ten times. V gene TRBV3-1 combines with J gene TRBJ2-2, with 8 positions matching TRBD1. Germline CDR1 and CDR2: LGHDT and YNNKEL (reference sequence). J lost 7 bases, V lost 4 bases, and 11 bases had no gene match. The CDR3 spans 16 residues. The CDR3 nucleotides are TGTGCCAGCAGCCCCCTGGACAGGGACGTTAGCGGGGAGCTGTTTTTT. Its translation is CASSPLDRDVSGELFF.

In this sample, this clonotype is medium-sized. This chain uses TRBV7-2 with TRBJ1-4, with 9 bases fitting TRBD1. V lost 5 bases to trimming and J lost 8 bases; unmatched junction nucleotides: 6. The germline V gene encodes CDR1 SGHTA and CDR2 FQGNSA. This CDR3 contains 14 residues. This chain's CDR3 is CASSPGTGYEKLFF. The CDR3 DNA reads TGTGCCAGCAGCCCAGGGACAGGGTACGAAAAACTGTTTTTT.

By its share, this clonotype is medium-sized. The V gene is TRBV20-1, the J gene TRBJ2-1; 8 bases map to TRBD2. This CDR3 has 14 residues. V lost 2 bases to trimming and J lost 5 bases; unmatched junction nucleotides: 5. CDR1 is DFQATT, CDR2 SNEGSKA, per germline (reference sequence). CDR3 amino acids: CSARLSGGNNEQFF. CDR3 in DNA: TGCAGTGCTAGATTAAGCGGGGGAAACAATGAGCAGTTCTTC.

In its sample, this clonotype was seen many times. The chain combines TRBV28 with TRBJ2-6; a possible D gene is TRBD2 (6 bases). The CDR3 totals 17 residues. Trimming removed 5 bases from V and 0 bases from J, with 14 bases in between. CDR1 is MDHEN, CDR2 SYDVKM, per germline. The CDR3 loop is CASSPLGLLSGANVLTF. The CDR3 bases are TGTGCCAGCAGTCCCCTGGGACTGCTCTCTGGGGCCAACGTCCTGACTTTC.

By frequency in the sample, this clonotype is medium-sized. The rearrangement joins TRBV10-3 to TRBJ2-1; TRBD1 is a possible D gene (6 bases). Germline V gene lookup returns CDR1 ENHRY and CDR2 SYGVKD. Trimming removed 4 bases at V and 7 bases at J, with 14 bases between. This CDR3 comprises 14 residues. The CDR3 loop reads CAISGTGQGNEQFF. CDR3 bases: TGTGCCATCAGTGGAACCGGGCAGGGGAATGAGCAGTTCTTC.

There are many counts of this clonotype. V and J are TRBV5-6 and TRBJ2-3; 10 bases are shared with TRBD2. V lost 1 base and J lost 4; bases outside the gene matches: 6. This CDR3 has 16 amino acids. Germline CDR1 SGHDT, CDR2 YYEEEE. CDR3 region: CASSLPSGRSADTQYF. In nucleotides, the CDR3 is TGTGCCAGCAGCTTGCCTAGCGGGAGAAGTGCAGATACGCAGTATTTT.

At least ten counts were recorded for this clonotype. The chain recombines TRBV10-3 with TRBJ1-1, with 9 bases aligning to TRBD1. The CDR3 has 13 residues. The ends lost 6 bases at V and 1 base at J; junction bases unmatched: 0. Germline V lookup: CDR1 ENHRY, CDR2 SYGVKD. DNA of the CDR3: TGTGCCATCAGGGACAGGGGGAACACTGAAGCTTTCTTT. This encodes CAIRDRGNTEAFF.

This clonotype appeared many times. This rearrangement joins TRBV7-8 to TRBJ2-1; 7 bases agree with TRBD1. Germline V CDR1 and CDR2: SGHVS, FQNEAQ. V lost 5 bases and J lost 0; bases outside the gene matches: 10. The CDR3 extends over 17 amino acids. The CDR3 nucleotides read TGTGCCAGCAGCCCGAGACCGGGACAGTCCTCCTACAATGAGCAGTTCTTC. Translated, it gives CASSPRPGQSSYNEQFF.

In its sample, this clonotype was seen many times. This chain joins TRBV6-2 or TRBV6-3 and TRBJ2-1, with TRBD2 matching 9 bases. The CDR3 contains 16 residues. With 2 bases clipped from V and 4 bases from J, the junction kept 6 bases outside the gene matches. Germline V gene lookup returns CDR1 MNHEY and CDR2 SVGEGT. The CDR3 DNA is TGTGCCAGCAGTTACGTAGCGGGAGAAGTATACAATGAGCAGTTCTTC. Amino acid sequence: CASSYVAGEVYNEQFF.

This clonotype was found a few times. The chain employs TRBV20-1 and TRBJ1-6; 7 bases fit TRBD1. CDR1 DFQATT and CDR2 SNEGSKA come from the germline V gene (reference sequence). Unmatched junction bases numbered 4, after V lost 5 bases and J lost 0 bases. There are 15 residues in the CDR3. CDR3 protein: CSADRESSYNSPLHF. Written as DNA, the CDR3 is TGCAGTGCTGACAGGGAAAGCTCCTATAATTCACCCCTCCACTTT.

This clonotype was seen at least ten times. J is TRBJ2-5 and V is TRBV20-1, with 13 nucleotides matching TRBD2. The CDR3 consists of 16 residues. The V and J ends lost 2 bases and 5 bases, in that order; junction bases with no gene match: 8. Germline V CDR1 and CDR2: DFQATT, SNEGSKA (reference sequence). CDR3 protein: CSARSGGLAGLETQYF. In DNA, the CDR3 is TGCAGTGCTAGATCTGGGGGACTAGCGGGATTGGAGACCCAGTACTTC.